This TCR beta chain was sequenced for a study of ipilimumab plus nivolumab after autologous stem cell transplantation listed by TCRdb under 2021. Background for the entire study: A median of roughly five ipilimumab doses and about eight nivolumab doses was received by trial patients. Both primary refractory and relapsed disease were represented in the DLBCL cohort, where 18-month progression-free survival was about 82% and 31%, respectively. Patients in the trial were undergoing autologous transplant and had high-risk diffuse large B cell lymphoma, mature T cell lymphoma, or multiple myeloma. The intent-to-treat population of the trial consisted of under 45 patients.

Library generation was performed with the immunoSEQ multiplex PCR assay. TCRdb stores this immuneACCESS table with in-frame sequences only. Part of the clones is absent; in the studies checked, under half of the shortfall reflects unresolved V genes, and no reason is known for the rest. The sample yields 15,000 to 20,000 clones; roughly four fifths were counted once. The ten largest account for roughly a fifth of the sample. Results the study describes overall, beyond this receptor: Combined checkpoint inhibition appeared tolerable as post-transplant consolidation, according to the authors' conclusion. According to the authors, a biologic rationale for studying the approach further came from T cell receptor repertoire, regulatory T cell phenotype and gut microbiota profiles.

Ipilimumab was given at 1 mg/kg intravenously on day 1 of selected weeks, and checkpoint therapy started 14 to 28 days after autologous transplant. The nivolumab dose was 3 mg/kg intravenously, delivered on day 1 of weeks 1, 4, 7, 10, and every two weeks through week 26. This was a Phase Ib clinical trial that tested ipilimumab plus nivolumab, given as combined checkpoint inhibition, for consolidation following autologous stem cell transplantation. Comment on this clone: The antigen it recognizes is unknown. No clone much larger than this one lies a single base away; base qualities are absent.

V is shortened by 5 bases, J by 1 base, and the region joining them spans 11 bases. Inclusive of the bounding cysteine and phenylalanine, the CDR3 is 14 residues long. Only the CDR3 portion is preserved as DNA: 42 bases, with reading frame beginning at the first base. CDR1 SGHDN and CDR2 FVKESK are derived from the germline V gene. The source of this sequence is a male donor with diffuse large B-cell lymphoma. This specimen was PBMCs, taken in a trial of ipilimumab plus nivolumab as post-transplant consolidation. The chain is assembled from TRBV14 and TRBJ2-5, and the D gene may be TRBD1, 5 bases matching. CDR3 sequence: CASSNDRFQETQYF. In nucleotide form, the sequence is TGTGCCAGCAGCAATGACAGATTCCAAGAGACCCAGTACTTC.